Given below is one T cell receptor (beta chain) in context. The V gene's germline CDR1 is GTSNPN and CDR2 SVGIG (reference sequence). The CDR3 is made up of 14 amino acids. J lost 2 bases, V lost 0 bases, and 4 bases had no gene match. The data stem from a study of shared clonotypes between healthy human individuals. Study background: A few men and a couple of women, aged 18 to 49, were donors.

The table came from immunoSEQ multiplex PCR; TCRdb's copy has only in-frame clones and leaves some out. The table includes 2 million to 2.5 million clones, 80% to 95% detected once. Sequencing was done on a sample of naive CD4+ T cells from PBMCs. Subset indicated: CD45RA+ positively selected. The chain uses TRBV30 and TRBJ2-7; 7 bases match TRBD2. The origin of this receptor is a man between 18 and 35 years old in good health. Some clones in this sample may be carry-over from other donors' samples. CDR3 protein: CAWSVGSGPYEQYF. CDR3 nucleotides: TGTGCCTGGAGTGTAGGTAGCGGGCCCTACGAGCAGTACTTC.